The 12 T cell receptor beta chains below were found in one sample sequenced in a study of neurological immune-mediated disorders. One entry per CDR3 protein, called by TCRdb with MiXCR from the 5' RACE reads. Altogether 40,000 to 50,000 distinct CDR3 sequences are present, 10% to 13% being singletons, with the ten largest covering 21%. The sample taken for sequencing was PBMCs. Receptors were obtained from a woman aged 40-49 years with HTLV-1-associated myelopathy (HAM/TSP).

This clonotype was found many times. The V call is TRBV5-5, the J call TRBJ1-5; D gene unclear. The V end was cut by 0 bases, the J end by 1 base, with 8 bases between. The CDR3 consists of 15 residues. Germline V gene data show CDR1 as SGHKS and CDR2 as YYEKEE (reference sequence). CDR3 nucleotide sequence: TGTGCCAGCAGCTTGGCTTTCGGGAGCAATCAGCCCCAGCATTTT. Translating gives CASSLAFGSNQPQHF.

This clonotype was observed a few times. V and J are TRBV20-1 and TRBJ2-4; D is ambiguous. The CDR3 contains 13 residues. V gave up 5 bases and J gave up 8 bases, with 16 bases separating them. Germline V gene lookup returns CDR1 DFQATT and CDR2 SNEGSKA (reference sequence). DNA for the CDR3: TGCAGTGCTCCTCAAAGCACGGAATACATTCAGTACTTC. Encoded protein: CSAPQSTEYIQYF.

This clonotype was seen at least ten times. The CDR3 nucleotides are TGTGCCAGCAGCCACCCTGGGGACGGCGAAAAACTGTTTTTT. It is translated as CASSHPGDGEKLFF. The chain recombines TRBV3-1 with TRBJ1-4; D is perhaps TRBD1 (5 bases). V was clipped by 3 bases and J by 8 bases, with 13 bases between them. Germline V lookup: CDR1 LGHDT, CDR2 YNNKEL (reference sequence). The CDR3 consists of 14 residues. The variable domain in full, completed from reference TRBV3-1 and TRBJ1-4, reads DTAVSQTPKYLVTQMGNDKSIKCEQNLGHDTMYWYKQDSKKFLKIMFSYNNKELIINETVPNRFSPKSPDKAHLNLHINSLELGDSAVYFCASSHPGDGEKLFFGSGTQLSVL.

This clonotype appeared many times. The gene calls are TRBV7-8 and TRBJ1-5; D not resolved. Germline V lookup: CDR1 SGHVS, CDR2 FQNEAQ. V was cut by 2 bases and J by 4 bases, with 9 bases left in between. The CDR3 is made up of 14 amino acids. This CDR3 is CASSLSRENQPQHF. The CDR3 DNA reads as TGTGCCAGCAGCTTATCACGGGAGAATCAGCCCCAGCATTTT.

Of note for this clonotype: Germline and junction disagree at one end, which may indicate a read error. This chain connects TRBV15 to TRBJ2-2; weak D call: TRBD2 (6 bases). The CDR3 loop spans 14 amino acids. CDR1 is LNHNV and CDR2 is YYDKDF in the germline V gene (reference sequence). For the CDR3, the DNA is TGTGCCACCAGCAGAGGAAGGGTGGGCGGGGAGCAGTTTTTT. Translating it yields CATSRGRVGGEQFF.

This clonotype was recorded many times. This rearrangement joins TRBV20-1 to TRBJ2-4; D is perhaps TRBD1 or TRBD2 (5 bases each). This CDR3 has 13 amino acids. CDR1 is DFQATT and CDR2 is SNEGSKA in the germline V gene (reference sequence). The germline V and J ends were trimmed by 5 bases and 1 base, with 9 bases remaining between them. CDR3 coding DNA: TGCAGTGCTCCCGGGACCGCCAAAAACATTCAGTACTTC. Translated: CSAPGTAKNIQYF.

This clonotype has a count of ten or more. The chain carries TRBV27 and TRBJ1-4, with 8 positions matching TRBD1. Germline V lookup: CDR1 MNHEY, CDR2 SMNVEV (reference sequence). Trimming took 6 bases from V and 7 from J; bases not matched to a gene: 10. There are 15 residues in the CDR3. DNA for the CDR3: TGTGCCAGCAGGGGAGACAGGGGAGGTCGTGAAAAACTGTTTTTT. Translation gives CASRGDRGGREKLFF.

This clonotype was found many times. This chain uses TRBV7-2 with TRBJ2-6; D call uncertain. Germline V gene data show CDR1 as SGHTA and CDR2 as FQGNSA. The length of the CDR3 is 15 residues. V lost 5 bases and J 0 bases, leaving 8 bases between the germline ends. The CDR3 DNA reads TGTGCCAGCAGCCCCGTTGGCTCTGGGGCCAACGTCCTGACTTTC. Translation: CASSPVGSGANVLTF.

This clonotype was counted ten times or more. CDR3 DNA sequence: TGTGCCAGCAGCTTGGTCTATGAAACACGGTCTAATGAAAAACTGTTTTTT. Translated: CASSLVYETRSNEKLFF. The chain links TRBV5-8 to TRBJ1-4; the D is unclear. The CDR3 contains 17 residues. Germline V lookup: CDR1 SGHTS, CDR2 YDEGEE. Between the trimmed V and J ends, which lost 0 bases and 3 bases, there was a span of 15 bases.

Ten or more counts support this clonotype. Here the CDR3 DNA reads TGTGCCAGCAGTTACTCCGACCGCCCCTGGGAGACAGATACGCAGTATTTT. Translation: CASSYSDRPWETDTQYF. The chain uses TRBV6-6 and TRBJ2-3, with a tentative D call TRBD2 (5 bases). Germline loops: CDR1 MNHNY, CDR2 SVGAGI (reference sequence). V lost 0 bases to trimming and J lost 3 bases, with 16 bases between them. The CDR3 totals 17 residues.

This clonotype occurred many times. The V call is TRBV7-2, the J call TRBJ1-2, with D unclear. There are 13 residues in the CDR3. Germline V gives CDR1 SGHTA, CDR2 FQGNSA. V was cut by 7 bases and J by 6 bases, with 15 bases left in between. The CDR3 here is CASTLLSGDGYTF. The CDR3 region has the DNA TGTGCCAGCACCTTGTTGAGTGGGGATGGCTACACCTTC. The complete variable domain, with remaining parts taken from reference TRBV7-2 and TRBJ1-2, reads GAGVSQSPSNKVTEKGKDVELRCDPISGHTALYWYRQSLGQGLEFLIYFQGNSAPDKSGLPSDRFSAERTGGSVSTLTIQRTQQEDSAVYLCASTLLSGDGYTFGSGTRLTVV.

This clonotype was detected ten times or more. CDR3 in DNA: TGCAGCGCTGGAGGAGCGGGCGGAGAGACCCAGTACTTC. Protein product: CSAGGAGGETQYF. The chain has TRBV29-1 and TRBJ2-5; TRBD2 might be the D (6 bases). V gave up 7 bases and J gave up 4 bases, with 16 bases separating them. Germline V gene data show CDR1 as SQVTM and CDR2 as ANQGSEA. There are 13 residues in the CDR3.